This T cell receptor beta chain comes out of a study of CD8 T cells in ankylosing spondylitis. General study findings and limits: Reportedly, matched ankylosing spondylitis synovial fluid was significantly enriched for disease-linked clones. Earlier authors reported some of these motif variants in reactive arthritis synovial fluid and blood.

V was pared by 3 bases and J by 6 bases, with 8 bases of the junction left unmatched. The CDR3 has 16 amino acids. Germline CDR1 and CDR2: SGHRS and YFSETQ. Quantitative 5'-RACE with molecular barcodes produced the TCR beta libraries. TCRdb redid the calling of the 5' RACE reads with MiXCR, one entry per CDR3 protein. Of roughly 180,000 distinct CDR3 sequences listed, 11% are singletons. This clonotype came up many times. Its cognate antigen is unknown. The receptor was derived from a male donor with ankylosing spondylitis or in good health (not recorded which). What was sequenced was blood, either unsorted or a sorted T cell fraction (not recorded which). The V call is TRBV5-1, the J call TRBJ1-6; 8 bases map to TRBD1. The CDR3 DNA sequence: TGCGCCAGCAGCTCTTCGACAGGGGCACGTAATTCACCCCTCCACTTT. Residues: CASSSSTGARNSPLHF.